The 23 T cell receptor beta chains in this list originate from one sample, sequenced in a study of PD-1 blockade in mismatch repair-deficient tumors. Some clones are missing from TCRdb's copy, which holds only in-frame ones; the method was immunoSEQ multiplex PCR. The sample consists of roughly 45,000 clones, approximately 80% of them appearing once. The sample was PBMCs, taken before pembrolizumab treatment. The receptor source for this set is an adult with mismatch repair-deficient cancer.

V and J are TRBV18 and TRBJ1-3; D unclear. The CDR3 is made up of 13 amino acids. V was shortened by 6 bases and J by 4 bases, with 10 bases between the two germline ends. CDR1 and CDR2 (germline): KGHSH, LQKENI. CDR3 sequence (DNA): TGTGCCAGCTCTCTGGATCAAGGAAACACCATATATTTT. It codes for CASSLDQGNTIYF.

The J gene is TRBJ2-7, the V gene TRBV9; no firm D call. V lost 0 bases and J lost 3, with 7 bases in between. This CDR3 has 13 residues. Per germline, CDR1 SGDLS and CDR2 YYNGEE. The CDR3 protein is CASSVDPGYEQYF. The CDR3 DNA sequence: TGTGCCAGCAGCGTAGATCCGGGCTACGAGCAGTACTTC.

The gene calls are TRBV2 and TRBJ1-5, with 7 bases aligning to TRBD1. The germline gives CDR1 SNHLY, CDR2 FYNNEI. The V gene end was trimmed by 2 bases and the J gene end by 9 bases; junction bases not matched to a gene: 13. The CDR3 loop spans 16 amino acids. The DNA for the CDR3 is TGTGCCAGCAGTGAATCGGCAGGGGGGTCGAAAAGGCCCCAGCATTTT. As protein: CASSESAGGSKRPQHF.

The chain uses TRBV6-6 and TRBJ2-1, with 8 bases matching TRBD1. V lost 4 bases to trimming and J lost 7 bases; unmatched junction nucleotides: 3. This CDR3 is 13 amino acids long. Germline V lookup: CDR1 MNHNY, CDR2 SVGAGI (reference sequence). The CDR3 region has the DNA TGTGCCAGCAGTTGGACAGGGAAGAATGAGCAGTTCTTC. It codes for CASSWTGKNEQFF.

The chain employs TRBV4-2 and TRBJ2-3, with TRBD2 identical over 9 bases. With 7 bases clipped from V and 3 bases from J, the junction kept 8 bases outside the gene matches. The CDR3 extends over 15 amino acids. The germline CDR1 and CDR2 sequences are LGHNA and YNFKEQ. The CDR3 region is CASTSGGRGTDTQYF. DNA of the CDR3: TGTGCCAGCACTTCGGGCGGGAGGGGGACAGATACGCAGTATTTT.

This chain connects TRBV11-3 to TRBJ2-1; possibly TRBD1 for D (6 bases). Trimming cost V 5 bases and J 3 bases, with 14 bases left between them. CDR3 length: 15 amino acids. In germline, CDR1 is SGHNT, CDR2 YENEEA. CDR3: CASSRGQINYNEQFF. DNA for the CDR3: TGTGCCAGCAGCCGCGGACAGATTAACTACAATGAGCAGTTCTTC. The whole variable domain, filled in from reference TRBV11-3 and TRBJ2-1, reads EAGVVQSPRYKIIEKKQPVAFWCNPISGHNTLYWYLQNLGQGPELLIRYENEEAVDDSQLPKDRFSAERLKGVDSTLKIQPAELGDSAVYLCASSRGQINYNEQFFGPGTRLTVL.

The CDR3 region is CASSFTGLDSGANVLTF. CDR3 coding DNA: TGTGCCAGCAGTTTCACAGGGTTGGACTCTGGGGCCAACGTCCTGACTTTC. The chain has TRBV28 and TRBJ2-6, with TRBD1 as a possible D gene (6 bases). Germline V lookup: CDR1 MDHEN, CDR2 SYDVKM. Trimming cost V 3 bases and J 0 bases, with 12 bases left between them. This CDR3 contains 17 residues.

The CDR3, as DNA: TGCGCCAGCGGGGCATCACCTTGGGAGACCCAGTACTTC. Translated, it gives CASGASPWETQYF. The V gene is TRBV10-2, the J gene TRBJ2-5; a possible D gene is TRBD1 (5 bases). The V gene lost 8 bases and the J gene lost 5 bases, with 15 bases spanning the gap. Per germline, CDR1 WSHSY and CDR2 SAAADI. The CDR3 runs 13 residues.

The chain has TRBV28 and TRBJ1-5; D is undetermined. The CDR3 contains 16 residues. Trimming pared 5 bases from V and 0 bases from J, leaving 14 bases between. Germline CDR1 reads MDHEN; CDR2 reads SYDVKM. CDR3 in DNA: TGTGCCAGCAGTCCCACGGGCGGGAGTAGCAATCAGCCCCAGCATTTT. Its protein is CASSPTGGSSNQPQHF.

The gene calls are TRBV4-1 and TRBJ2-1, with 13 bases fitting TRBD2. The CDR3 runs to 17 residues. Trimming removed 2 bases from V and 6 bases from J; junction bases left unmatched: 7. From germline, CDR1 is MGHRA and CDR2 YSYEKL. The CDR3 region has the DNA TGCGCCAGCAGCCAATCAGGACTAGCGGGAGCTTTCAATGAGCAGTTCTTC. Its protein product is CASSQSGLAGAFNEQFF.

This clone was recorded a few times. The genes are TRBV27 and TRBJ1-1; TRBD1 is a possible D gene (5 bases). Germline CDR1 is MNHEY and CDR2 is SMNVEV (reference sequence). V lost 3 bases to trimming and J lost 6 bases, with 11 bases between them. The CDR3 loop spans 13 amino acids. The DNA of the CDR3 is TGTGCCAGCAGTTTTTTCCAGGGCGCTGAAGCTTTCTTT. Translated, it gives CASSFFQGAEAFF.

This clone was seen more than once but under ten times. The V call is TRBV5-5, the J call TRBJ2-1; 8 bases agree with TRBD1. With 0 bases clipped from V and 6 bases from J, the junction kept 5 bases outside the gene matches. The germline gives CDR1 SGHKS, CDR2 YYEKEE (reference sequence). The CDR3 is 15 residues long. The CDR3 DNA reads TGTGCCAGCAGCTTGGAACAGGGGGACCTCAATGAGCAGTTCTTC. This sequence encodes CASSLEQGDLNEQFF.

The CDR3 region is CATGSGPDRGFTEAFF. The CDR3 DNA reads TGTGCCACAGGGTCCGGGCCGGACAGGGGTTTTACTGAAGCTTTCTTT. The V call is TRBV10-3, the J call TRBJ1-1; 9 bases line up with TRBD1. Germline assignment: CDR1 ENHRY and CDR2 SYGVKD. Trimming at V came to 10 bases and at J to 5 bases, leaving 17 bases not matched to a gene. This CDR3 is 16 amino acids long.

This clone appeared a single time. The gene calls are TRBV27 and TRBJ1-1; D is unresolved. Trimming cost V 6 bases and J 4 bases, with 9 bases left between them. The germline gives CDR1 MNHEY, CDR2 SMNVEV (reference sequence). The length of the CDR3 is 12 residues. The chain's CDR3 is CASRTGATEAFF. DNA for the CDR3: TGTGCCAGCAGAACGGGAGCCACTGAAGCTTTCTTT.

The chain joins TRBV20-1 to TRBJ2-1, with D unclear. The CDR3 is 11 residues long. Trimming took 1 base from V and 8 from J, leaving 6 bases between them. Germline V gene lookup returns CDR1 DFQATT and CDR2 SNEGSKA (reference sequence). The CDR3: CSARVGYEQFF. The CDR3 DNA is TGCAGTGCTAGAGTGGGGTATGAGCAGTTCTTC.

CDR3 sequence reads: CASSLEGTQGGEQYF. The CDR3 coding sequence is TGCGCCAGCAGCTTGGAGGGCACCCAGGGGGGCGAGCAGTACTTC. This chain joins TRBV5-1 and TRBJ2-7, with D maybe TRBD1 (7 bases). V gave up 0 bases and J gave up 6 bases, with 16 bases separating them. Looked up from germline, CDR1 is SGHRS and CDR2 is YFSETQ. CDR3 length: 15 residues.

The genes are TRBV7-3 and TRBJ2-1; 10 bases are shared with TRBD2. The germline gives CDR1 SGHTA, CDR2 FQGTGA. The J segment lost 8 bases and the V segment lost 5 bases, leaving 9 bases of the junction unmatched. CDR3 length: 15 amino acids. CDR3 nucleotide sequence: TGTGCCAGCAGCGTCAGCGGGAGGGCCTCTGATGAGCAGTTCTTC. This sequence encodes CASSVSGRASDEQFF.

The CDR3 spells CASSVYPIRGQGYEQYF. The CDR3 DNA sequence: TGTGCCAGCAGCGTATACCCCATCAGGGGACAGGGGTACGAGCAGTACTTC. The chain joins TRBV9 to TRBJ2-7; TRBD1 aligns across 10 bases. Germline V gene data show CDR1 as SGDLS and CDR2 as YYNGEE. CDR3 size: 17 residues. The V and J ends lost 1 base and 4 bases, in that order; junction bases with no gene match: 11.

The chain carries TRBV18 and TRBJ1-3; D remains ambiguous. Trimming left V 1 base short and J 0 bases short, with 7 bases between. Germline CDR1 reads KGHSH; CDR2 reads LQKENI. The CDR3 is made up of 15 amino acids. DNA of the CDR3: TGTGCCAGCTCACCACGGGATTCCTCTGGAAACACCATATATTTT. Translated: CASSPRDSSGNTIYF.

The chain uses TRBV4-1 and TRBJ2-3; TRBD2 matches at 14 bases. The CDR3 is 16 residues long. The ends lost 3 bases at V and 5 bases at J; junction bases unmatched: 4. CDR1 is MGHRA and CDR2 is YSYEKL in the germline V gene. CDR3 loop: CASSHAGLAGEDTQYF. CDR3 sequence (DNA): TGCGCCAGCAGCCATGCGGGACTAGCGGGAGAAGATACGCAGTATTTT.

The CDR3 bases are TGTGCCAGCCGACCCGAGCGGGAGTGGGGTGAGCAGTTCTTC. It specifies CASRPEREWGEQFF. The chain has TRBV11-2 and TRBJ2-1; 8 bases map to TRBD2. The V gene's germline CDR1 is SGHAT and CDR2 FQNNGV. Trimming at V came to 8 bases and at J to 9 bases, leaving 12 bases not matched to a gene. This CDR3 has 14 amino acids.

This chain connects TRBV2 to TRBJ1-2; D possibly corresponds to TRBD1 (5 bases). Trimming removed 11 bases from V and 10 bases from J, with 17 bases in between. The germline gives CDR1 SNHLY, CDR2 FYNNEI. CDR3 size: 11 residues. The CDR3 coding sequence is TGTGCCGGGGCTCAGACGGGGGACTACACCTTC. Its translation is CAGAQTGDYTF.

Here the CDR3 reads CASKPAGTDTQYF. The CDR3 DNA reads TGTGCCAGTAAGCCAGCGGGCACAGATACGCAGTATTTT. The chain carries TRBV19 and TRBJ2-3, with D possibly matching TRBD2 (5 bases). Germline values: CDR1 LNHDA, CDR2 SQIVND (reference sequence). The CDR3 extends over 13 amino acids. V was cut by 7 bases and J by 1 base, with 9 bases left in between.